This T cell receptor beta chain was sequenced in a study of shared clonotypes between healthy human individuals. Execution of the assay was at deep level. Sequencing used immunoSEQ multiplex PCR; TCRdb keeps in-frame clones, though not all of them. This sample has over 2 million clones, with about 95% found just once. V was shortened by 2 bases and J by 3 bases, with 11 bases between the two germline ends. Germline V gives CDR1 SEHNR, CDR2 FQNEAQ (reference sequence). The CDR3 runs to 15 residues. Only CD45RO-negative cells positively selected for CCR7 counted as naive CD8 cells, so terminally differentiated effector memory CD45RA+ cells were excluded.

The TCR sequence derives from a man between 18 and 29 years old in good health. Material: naive CD8+ T cells sorted from blood. The rearrangement joins TRBV7-9 to TRBJ2-1; weak D call: TRBD1 (6 bases). This chain's CDR3 is CASSLTGNSYNEQFF. The CDR3 DNA follows: TGTGCCAGCAGCTTAACAGGGAACAGCTACAATGAGCAGTTCTTC.